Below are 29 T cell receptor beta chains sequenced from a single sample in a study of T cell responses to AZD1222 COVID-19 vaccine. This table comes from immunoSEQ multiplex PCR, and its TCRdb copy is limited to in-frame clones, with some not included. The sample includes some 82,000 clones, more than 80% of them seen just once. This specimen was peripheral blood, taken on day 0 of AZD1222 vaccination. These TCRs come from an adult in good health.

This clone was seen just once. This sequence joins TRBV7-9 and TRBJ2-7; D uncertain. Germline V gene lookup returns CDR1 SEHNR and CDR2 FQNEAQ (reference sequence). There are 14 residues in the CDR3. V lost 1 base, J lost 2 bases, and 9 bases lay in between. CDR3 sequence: CASSLGTATYEQYF. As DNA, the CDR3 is TGTGCCAGCAGCTTAGGGACGGCGACCTACGAGCAGTACTTC.

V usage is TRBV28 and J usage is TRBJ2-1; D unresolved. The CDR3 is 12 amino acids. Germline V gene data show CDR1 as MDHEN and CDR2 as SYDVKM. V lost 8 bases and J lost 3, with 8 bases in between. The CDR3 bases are TGTGCCAGCGGGCGACTCTACAATGAGCAGTTCTTC. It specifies CASGRLYNEQFF.

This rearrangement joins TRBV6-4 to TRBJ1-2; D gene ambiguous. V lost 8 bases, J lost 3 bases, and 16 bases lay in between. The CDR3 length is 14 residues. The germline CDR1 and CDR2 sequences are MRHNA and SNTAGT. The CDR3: CASGRPQTHYGYTF. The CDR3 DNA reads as TGTGCCAGCGGTCGTCCCCAGACTCACTATGGCTACACCTTC.

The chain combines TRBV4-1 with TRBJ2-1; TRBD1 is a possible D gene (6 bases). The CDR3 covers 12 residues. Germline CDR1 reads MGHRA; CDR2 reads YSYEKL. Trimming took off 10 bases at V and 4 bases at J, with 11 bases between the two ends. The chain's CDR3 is CAIEGEYNEQFF. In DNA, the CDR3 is TGCGCCATAGAGGGGGAATACAATGAGCAGTTCTTC.

The CDR3 coding sequence is TGCGCCAGCAGCCAAGTGACAGGGGGGGACTATGGCTACACCTTC. Residues: CASSQVTGGDYGYTF. This chain connects TRBV4-3 to TRBJ1-2; TRBD1 matches at 9 bases. From germline, CDR1 is LGHNA and CDR2 YSLEER. The CDR3 totals 15 residues. The trim removed 1 base at V and 3 bases at J, leaving 3 bases unmatched.

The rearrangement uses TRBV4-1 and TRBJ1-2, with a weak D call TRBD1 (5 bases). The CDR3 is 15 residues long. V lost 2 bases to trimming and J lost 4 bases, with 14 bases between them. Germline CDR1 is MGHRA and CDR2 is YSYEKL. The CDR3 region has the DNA TGCGCCAGCAGCCAACGGCTGGCGGGACCCTATGGCTACACCTTC. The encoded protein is CASSQRLAGPYGYTF.

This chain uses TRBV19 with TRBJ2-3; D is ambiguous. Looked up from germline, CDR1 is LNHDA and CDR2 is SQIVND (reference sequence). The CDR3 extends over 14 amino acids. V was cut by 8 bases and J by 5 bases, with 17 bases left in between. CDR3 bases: TGTGCCAGTGCCCACGAGTGGGCTGAAGATACGCAGTATTTT. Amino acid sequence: CASAHEWAEDTQYF.

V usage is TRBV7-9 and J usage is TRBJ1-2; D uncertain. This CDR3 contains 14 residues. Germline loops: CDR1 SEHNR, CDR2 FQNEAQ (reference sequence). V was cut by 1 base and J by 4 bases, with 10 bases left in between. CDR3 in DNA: TGTGCCAGCAGCTTAGGTGGGGAAAGCTATGGCTACACCTTC. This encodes CASSLGGESYGYTF.

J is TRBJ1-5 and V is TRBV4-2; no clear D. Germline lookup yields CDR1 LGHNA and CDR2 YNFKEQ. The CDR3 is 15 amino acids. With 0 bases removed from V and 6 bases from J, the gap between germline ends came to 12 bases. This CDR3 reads CASSQEGGKGQPQHF. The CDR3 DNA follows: TGTGCCAGCAGCCAAGAAGGTGGGAAGGGTCAGCCCCAGCATTTT.

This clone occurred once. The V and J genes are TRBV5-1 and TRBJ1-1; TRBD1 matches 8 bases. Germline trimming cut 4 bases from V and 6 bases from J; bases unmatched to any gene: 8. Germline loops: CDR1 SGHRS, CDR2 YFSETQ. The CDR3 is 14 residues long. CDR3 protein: CASSPGQGTAEAFF. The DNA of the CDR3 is TGCGCCAGCAGCCCCGGACAGGGAACGGCTGAAGCTTTCTTT.

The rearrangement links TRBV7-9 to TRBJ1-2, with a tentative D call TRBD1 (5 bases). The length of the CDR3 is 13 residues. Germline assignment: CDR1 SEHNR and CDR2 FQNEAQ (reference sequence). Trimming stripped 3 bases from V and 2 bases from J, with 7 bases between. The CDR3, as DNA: TGTGCCAGCAGCTTCGGGGGGAACTATGGCTACACCTTC. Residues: CASSFGGNYGYTF.

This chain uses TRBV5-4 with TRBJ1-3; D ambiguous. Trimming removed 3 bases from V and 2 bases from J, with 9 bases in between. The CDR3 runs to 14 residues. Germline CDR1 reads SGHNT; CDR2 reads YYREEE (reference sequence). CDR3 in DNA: TGTGCCAGCAGCTCCCTCGGGACTGGAAACACCATATATTTT. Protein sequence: CASSSLGTGNTIYF. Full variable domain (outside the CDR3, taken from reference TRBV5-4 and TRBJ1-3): ETGVTQSPTHLIKTRGQQVTLRCSSQSGHNTVSWYQQALGQGPQFIFQYYREEENGRGNFPPRFSGLQFPNYSSELNVNALELDDSALYLCASSSLGTGNTIYFGEGSWLTVV.

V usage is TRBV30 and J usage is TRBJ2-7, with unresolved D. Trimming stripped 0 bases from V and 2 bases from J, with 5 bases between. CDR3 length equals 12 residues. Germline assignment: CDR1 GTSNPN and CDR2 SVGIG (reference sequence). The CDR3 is CAWSVGTYEQYF. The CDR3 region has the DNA TGTGCCTGGAGTGTCGGCACCTACGAGCAGTACTTC.

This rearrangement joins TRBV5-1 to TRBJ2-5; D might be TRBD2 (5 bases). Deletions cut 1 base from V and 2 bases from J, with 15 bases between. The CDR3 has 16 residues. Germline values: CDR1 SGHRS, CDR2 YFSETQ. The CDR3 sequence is CASSLSTIGIQETQYF. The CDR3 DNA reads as TGCGCCAGCAGCTTGAGCACCATCGGGATACAAGAGACCCAGTACTTC.

The CDR3 sequence is CATSDFRGGGELFF. The CDR3 DNA reads TGTGCCACCAGTGATTTCAGGGGAGGCGGGGAGCTGTTTTTT. The gene calls are TRBV24-1 and TRBJ2-2; TRBD1 or TRBD2 may be the D gene (6 bases each). Trimming took 1 base from V and 7 from J, leaving 9 bases between them. This CDR3 has 14 residues. Germline loops: CDR1 KGHDR, CDR2 SFDVKD.

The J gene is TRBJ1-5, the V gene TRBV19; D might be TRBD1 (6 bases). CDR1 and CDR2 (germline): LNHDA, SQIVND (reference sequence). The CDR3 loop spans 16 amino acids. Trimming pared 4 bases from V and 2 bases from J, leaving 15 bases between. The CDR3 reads CASSTFQGFGNQPQHF. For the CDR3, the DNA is TGTGCCAGTAGTACCTTTCAGGGGTTTGGCAATCAGCCCCAGCATTTT.

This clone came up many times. The CDR3 DNA is TGTGCCAGCAGCTTAATGACAGCTAACACTGAAGCTTTCTTT. Amino acids: CASSLMTANTEAFF. This chain uses TRBV7-3 with TRBJ1-1; D perhaps matches TRBD1 (5 bases). Germline V gives CDR1 SGHTA, CDR2 FQGTGA. The CDR3 extends over 14 amino acids. Deletions cut 1 base from V and 2 bases from J, with 8 bases between.

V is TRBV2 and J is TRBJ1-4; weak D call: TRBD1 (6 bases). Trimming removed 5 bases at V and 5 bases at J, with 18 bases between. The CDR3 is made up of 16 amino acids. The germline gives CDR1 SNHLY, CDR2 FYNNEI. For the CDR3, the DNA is TGTGCCAGCAGTAGAACATTGACAGGCCGAAATGAAAAACTGTTTTTT. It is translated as CASSRTLTGRNEKLFF. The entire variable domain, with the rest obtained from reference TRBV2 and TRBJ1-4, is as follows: EPEVTQTPSHQVTQMGQEVILRCVPISNHLYFYWYRQILGQKVEFLVSFYNNEISEKSEIFDDQFSVERPDGSNFTLKIRSTKLEDSAMYFCASSRTLTGRNEKLFFGSGTQLSVL.

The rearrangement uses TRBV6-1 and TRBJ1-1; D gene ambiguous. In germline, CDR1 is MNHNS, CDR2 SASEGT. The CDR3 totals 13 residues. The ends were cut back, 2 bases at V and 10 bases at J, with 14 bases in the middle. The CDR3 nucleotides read TGTGCCAGCAGTGAACGTAGAGGTGAGAGAGCTTTCTTT. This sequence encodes CASSERRGERAFF.

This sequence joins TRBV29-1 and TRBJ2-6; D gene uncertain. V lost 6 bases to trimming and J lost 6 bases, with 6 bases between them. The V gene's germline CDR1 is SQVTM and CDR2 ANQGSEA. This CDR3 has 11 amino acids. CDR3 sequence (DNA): TGCAGCGTGCGCCAGGCCAACGTCCTGACTTTC. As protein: CSVRQANVLTF.

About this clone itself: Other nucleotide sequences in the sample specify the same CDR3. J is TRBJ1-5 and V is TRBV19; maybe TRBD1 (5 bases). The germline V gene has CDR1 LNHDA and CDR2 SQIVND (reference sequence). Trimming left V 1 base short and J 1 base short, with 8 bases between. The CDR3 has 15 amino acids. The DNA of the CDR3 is TGTGCCAGTAGTATAGTTTGGGACAGCAATCAGCCCCAGCATTTT. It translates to CASSIVWDSNQPQHF.

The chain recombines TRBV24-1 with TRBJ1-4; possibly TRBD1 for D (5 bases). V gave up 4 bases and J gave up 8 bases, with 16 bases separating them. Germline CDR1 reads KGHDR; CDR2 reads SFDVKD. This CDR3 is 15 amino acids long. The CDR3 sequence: CATSDRTPGQEKLFF. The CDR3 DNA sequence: TGTGCCACCAGTGACAGGACACCGGGGCAGGAAAAACTGTTTTTT.

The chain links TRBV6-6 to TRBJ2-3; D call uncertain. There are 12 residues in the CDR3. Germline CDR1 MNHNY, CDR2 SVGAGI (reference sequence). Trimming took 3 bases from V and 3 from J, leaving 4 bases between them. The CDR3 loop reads CASSYGTDTQYF. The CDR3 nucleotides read TGTGCCAGCAGTTATGGTACAGATACGCAGTATTTT.

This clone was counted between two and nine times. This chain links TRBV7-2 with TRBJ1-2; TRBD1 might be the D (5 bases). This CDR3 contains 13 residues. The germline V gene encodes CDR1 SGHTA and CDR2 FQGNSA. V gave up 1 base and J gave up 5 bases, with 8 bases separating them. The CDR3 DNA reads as TGTGCCAGCAGCTTAGGCGGGGCGTATGGCTACACCTTC. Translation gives CASSLGGAYGYTF.

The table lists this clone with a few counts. CDR3 sequence: CSVQGGETQYF. CDR3 nucleotide sequence: TGCAGTGTCCAGGGTGGAGAGACCCAGTACTTC. The rearrangement joins TRBV20-1 to TRBJ2-5; perhaps TRBD1 as D (5 bases). This CDR3 contains 11 residues. Germline CDR1 is DFQATT and CDR2 is SNEGSKA (reference sequence). The V and J ends lost 7 bases and 4 bases respectively, with 10 bases between them.

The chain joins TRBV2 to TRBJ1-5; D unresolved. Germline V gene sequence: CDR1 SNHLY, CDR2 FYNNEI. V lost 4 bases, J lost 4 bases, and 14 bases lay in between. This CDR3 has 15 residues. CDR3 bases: TGTGCCAGCAGTGGAGTCCAGGTTACGAATCAGCCCCAGCATTTT. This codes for CASSGVQVTNQPQHF.

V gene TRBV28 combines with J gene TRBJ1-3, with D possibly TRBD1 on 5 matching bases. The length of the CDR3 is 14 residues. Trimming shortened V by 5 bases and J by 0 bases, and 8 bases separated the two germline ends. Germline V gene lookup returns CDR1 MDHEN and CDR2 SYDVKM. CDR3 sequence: CASSTGVSGNTIYF. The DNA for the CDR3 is TGTGCCAGCAGTACGGGGGTCTCTGGAAACACCATATATTTT.

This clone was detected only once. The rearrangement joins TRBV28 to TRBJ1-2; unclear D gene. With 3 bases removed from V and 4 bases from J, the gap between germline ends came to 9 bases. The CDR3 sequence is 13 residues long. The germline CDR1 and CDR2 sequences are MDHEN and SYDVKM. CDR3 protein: CASSLLAVYGYTF. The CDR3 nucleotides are TGTGCCAGCAGTTTGTTGGCGGTCTATGGCTACACCTTC.

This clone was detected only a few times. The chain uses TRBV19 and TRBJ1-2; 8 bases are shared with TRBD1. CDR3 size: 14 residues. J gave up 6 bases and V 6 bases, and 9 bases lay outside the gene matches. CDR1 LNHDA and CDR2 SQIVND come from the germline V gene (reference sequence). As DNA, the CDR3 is TGTGCCAGTAGGGAGACAGGGGTCGTCGATGGCTACACCTTC. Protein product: CASRETGVVDGYTF.